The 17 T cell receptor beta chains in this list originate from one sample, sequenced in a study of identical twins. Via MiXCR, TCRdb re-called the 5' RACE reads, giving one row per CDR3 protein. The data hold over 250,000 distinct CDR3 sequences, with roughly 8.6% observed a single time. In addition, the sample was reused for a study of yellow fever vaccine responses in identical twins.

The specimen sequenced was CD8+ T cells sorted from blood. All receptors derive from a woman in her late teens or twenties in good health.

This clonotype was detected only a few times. CDR3: CSVDVKGITGELFF. The CDR3 coding sequence is TGCAGCGTGGATGTTAAGGGGATAACCGGGGAGCTGTTTTTT. The rearrangement joins TRBV29-1 to TRBJ2-2; tentative D call: TRBD1 (5 bases). V lost 6 bases and J lost 5, with 16 bases in between. The CDR3 spans 14 residues. CDR1 is SQVTM, CDR2 ANQGSEA, per germline.

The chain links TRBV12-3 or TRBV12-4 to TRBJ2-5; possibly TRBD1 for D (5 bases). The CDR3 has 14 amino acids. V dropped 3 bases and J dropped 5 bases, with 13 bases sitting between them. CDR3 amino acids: CASSLAQAVETQYF. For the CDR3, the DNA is TGTGCCAGCAGTTTGGCACAGGCGGTGGAGACCCAGTACTTC.

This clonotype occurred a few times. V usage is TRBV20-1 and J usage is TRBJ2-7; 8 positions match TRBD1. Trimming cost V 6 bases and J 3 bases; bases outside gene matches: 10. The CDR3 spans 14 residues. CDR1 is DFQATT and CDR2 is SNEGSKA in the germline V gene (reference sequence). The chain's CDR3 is CSAEPGQAFYEQYF. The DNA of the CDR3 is TGCAGTGCAGAACCGGGACAGGCGTTCTACGAGCAGTACTTC.

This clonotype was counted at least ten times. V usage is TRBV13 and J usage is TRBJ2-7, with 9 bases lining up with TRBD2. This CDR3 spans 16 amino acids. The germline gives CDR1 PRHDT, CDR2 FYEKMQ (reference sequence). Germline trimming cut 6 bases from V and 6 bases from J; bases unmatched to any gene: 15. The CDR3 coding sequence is TGTGCCAGCAGTCCCCGACTAGCGGATACCTCTGGCGAGCAGTACTTC. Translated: CASSPRLADTSGEQYF.

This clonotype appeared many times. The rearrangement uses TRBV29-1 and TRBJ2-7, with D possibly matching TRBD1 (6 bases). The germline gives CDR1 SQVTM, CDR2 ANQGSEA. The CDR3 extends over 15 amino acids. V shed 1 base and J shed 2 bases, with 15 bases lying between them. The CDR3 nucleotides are TGCAGCGTTGAAGCCCAGAGAGGGGACACCTACGAGCAGTACTTC. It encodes CSVEAQRGDTYEQYF.

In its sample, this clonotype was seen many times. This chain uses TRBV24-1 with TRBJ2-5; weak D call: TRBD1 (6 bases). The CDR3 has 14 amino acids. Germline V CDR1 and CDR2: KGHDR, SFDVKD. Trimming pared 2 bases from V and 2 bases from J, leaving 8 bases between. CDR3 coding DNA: TGTGCCACCAGTGATTCGCAGGGGCAAGAGACCCAGTACTTC. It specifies CATSDSQGQETQYF.

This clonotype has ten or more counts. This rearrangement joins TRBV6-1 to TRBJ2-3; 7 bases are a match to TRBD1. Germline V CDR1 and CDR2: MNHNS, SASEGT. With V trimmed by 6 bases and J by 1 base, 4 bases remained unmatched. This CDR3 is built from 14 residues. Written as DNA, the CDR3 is TGTGCCAGCAGCAACAGGGGAGGCACAGATACGCAGTATTTT. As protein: CASSNRGGTDTQYF.

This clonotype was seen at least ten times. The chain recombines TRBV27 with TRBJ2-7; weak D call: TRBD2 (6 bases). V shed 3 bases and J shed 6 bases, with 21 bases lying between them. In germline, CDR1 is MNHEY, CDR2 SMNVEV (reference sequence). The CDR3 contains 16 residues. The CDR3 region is CASSLSTGRVGVEQYF. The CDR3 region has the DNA TGTGCCAGCAGTTTGTCCACCGGGAGAGTCGGCGTCGAGCAGTACTTC.

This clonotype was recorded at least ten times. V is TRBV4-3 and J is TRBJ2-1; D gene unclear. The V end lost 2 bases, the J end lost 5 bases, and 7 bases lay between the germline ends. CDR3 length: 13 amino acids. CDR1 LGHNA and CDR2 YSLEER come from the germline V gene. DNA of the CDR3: TGCGCCAGCAGCCAACTCCCGGACAATGAGCAGTTCTTC. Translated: CASSQLPDNEQFF.

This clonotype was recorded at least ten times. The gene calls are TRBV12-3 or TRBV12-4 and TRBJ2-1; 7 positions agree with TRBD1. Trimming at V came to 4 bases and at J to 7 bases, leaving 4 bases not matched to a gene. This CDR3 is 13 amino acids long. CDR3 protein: CASSSSTGNEQFF. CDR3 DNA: TGTGCCAGCAGTTCCTCGACAGGGAATGAGCAGTTCTTC.

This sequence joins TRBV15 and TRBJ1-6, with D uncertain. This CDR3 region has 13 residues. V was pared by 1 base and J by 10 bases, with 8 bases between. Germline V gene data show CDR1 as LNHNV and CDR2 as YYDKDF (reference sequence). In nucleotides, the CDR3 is TGTGCCACCAGCAGAGTGAAGGGCTCACCCCTCCACTTT. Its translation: CATSRVKGSPLHF.

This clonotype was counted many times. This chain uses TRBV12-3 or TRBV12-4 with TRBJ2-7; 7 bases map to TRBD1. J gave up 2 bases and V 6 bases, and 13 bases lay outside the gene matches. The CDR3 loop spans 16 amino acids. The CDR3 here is CASSPIIGQDTYEQYF. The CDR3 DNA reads TGTGCCAGCAGCCCCATCATTGGACAGGACACCTACGAGCAGTACTTC.

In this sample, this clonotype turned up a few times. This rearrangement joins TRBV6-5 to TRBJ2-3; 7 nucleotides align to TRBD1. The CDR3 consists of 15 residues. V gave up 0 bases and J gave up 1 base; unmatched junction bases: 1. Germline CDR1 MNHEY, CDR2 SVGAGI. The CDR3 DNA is TGTGCCAGCAGTTACTCTGGACAGGGCACAGATACGCAGTATTTT. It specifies CASSYSGQGTDTQYF.

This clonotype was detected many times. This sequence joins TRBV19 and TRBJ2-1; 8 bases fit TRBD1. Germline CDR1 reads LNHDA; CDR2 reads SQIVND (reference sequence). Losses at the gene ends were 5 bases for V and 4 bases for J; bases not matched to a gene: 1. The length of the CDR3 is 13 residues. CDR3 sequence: CASSWTGYNEQFF. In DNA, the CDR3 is TGTGCCAGTAGTTGGACAGGGTACAATGAGCAGTTCTTC.

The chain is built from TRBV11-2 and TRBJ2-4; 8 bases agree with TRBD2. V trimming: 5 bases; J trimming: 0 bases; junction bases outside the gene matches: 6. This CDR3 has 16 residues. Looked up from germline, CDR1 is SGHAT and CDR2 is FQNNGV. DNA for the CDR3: TGTGCCAGCAGCCCTGGAGCGGGGGAAGCCAAAAACATTCAGTACTTC. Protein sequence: CASSPGAGEAKNIQYF.

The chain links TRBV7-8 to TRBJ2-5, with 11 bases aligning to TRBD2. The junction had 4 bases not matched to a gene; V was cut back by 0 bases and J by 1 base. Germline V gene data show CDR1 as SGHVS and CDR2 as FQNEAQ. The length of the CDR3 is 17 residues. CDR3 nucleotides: TGTGCCAGCAGCTTAGCCCTAGCGGGGGGCCTCCAAGAGACCCAGTACTTC. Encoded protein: CASSLALAGGLQETQYF.

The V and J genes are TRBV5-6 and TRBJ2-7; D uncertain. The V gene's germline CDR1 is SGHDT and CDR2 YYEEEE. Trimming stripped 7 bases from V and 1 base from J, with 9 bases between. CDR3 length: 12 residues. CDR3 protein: CASGRFSYEQYF. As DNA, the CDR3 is TGTGCCAGCGGCCGTTTTTCCTACGAGCAGTACTTC.